This TCR beta chain was identified during a study of cytomegalovirus exposure and HLA in healthy donors. For the study at large: Sequencing of roughly 180 million T cells in an earlier analysis found around 120 million unique TCR beta sequences. Study-wide findings and caveats: Across HLA loci, a later analysis found differing TCR association rates, with DRB1 most and HLA-C fewest. Another analysis was done later, and it associated 15,000 to 20,000 TCR beta sequences with HLA alleles at 0.05 false discovery rate.

Details on this clone: What it binds is unknown.

PCR involved 60 Vbeta and 13 Jbeta primers. Authors' methods: An analysis that came later counted tens of millions of unique TCR beta chains, approximately 10 million shared. Clones were sequenced by immunoSEQ multiplex PCR, and TCRdb holds only the in-frame ones, with some missing. D and trimming come from the DNA, and the V and J calls and clone size come from that table. The repertoire holds 150,000 to 200,000 clones, with about 80% as singletons. Germline CDR1 and CDR2: SGHTA and FQGNSA. The length of the CDR3 is 15 residues. The germline V and J ends were trimmed by 5 bases and 1 base, with 14 bases remaining between them.

The TCR sequence derives from a man in his forties or fifties in good health and CMV-seropositive. The chain uses TRBV7-2 and TRBJ2-5; possible D gene TRBD2, 5 bases. The sample was PBMCs. In DNA form, the CDR3 reads TGTGCCAGCAGCCCAGTTGGGCGGGCCCAAGAGACCCAGTACTTC. It encodes CASSPVGRAQETQYF.